This T cell receptor (beta chain) was recovered during a study of blood T cells in healthy people across ages. Background on the study: Per two T cells, template switching captured roughly one barcoded beta molecule. Overall study results and limits: Possibly confounding the expanded clonotype changes was the fact that donor CMV status was unknown.

A J-beta primer mix and a sample-barcoded 5' primer were used in a second PCR of about 6 to 12 cycles. MiXCR was run by TCRdb on the 5' RACE reads, yielding one entry per CDR3 protein. This sample has 800,000 or so distinct CDR3 sequences, with roughly 46% found just once. Comments on this clonotype: Its antigen is undetermined.

The CDR3 loop spans 14 amino acids. Losses at the gene ends were 7 bases for V and 7 bases for J; bases not matched to a gene: 9. CDR1 and CDR2 (germline): SNHLY, FYNNEI. The TCR sequence derives from a man older than 75 in good health. The rearrangement links TRBV2 to TRBJ1-4, with TRBD1 matching 7 bases. Input material: blood. This chain's CDR3 is CASNRQGRTEKLFF. In DNA form, the CDR3 reads TGTGCCAGCAACCGACAGGGTCGGACTGAAAAACTGTTTTTT.